Reported below is one T cell receptor beta chain. The antigen remains unidentified. The data derive from a study of cytomegalovirus exposure and HLA in healthy donors. Study-wide results and caveats: The authors later found HLA-associated TCR beta chains more clonally expanded than equally common others. An ancestry cluster, one associated with Asian ancestry, reportedly showed fewer N-insertions than the roughly 670-donor mean in a later analysis. In an earlier analysis, about 87% or about 30%: the productive usage of most TCR beta V segments.

The PCR contained 60 Vbeta and 13 Jbeta primers. Clones were read by immunoSEQ multiplex PCR, and TCRdb kept only the in-frame ones, dropping some. Of approximately 140,000 clones in the sample, approximately 82% were seen once. The germline CDR1 and CDR2 sequences are SNHLY and FYNNEI. CDR3 length equals 15 residues. Deletions cut 4 bases from V and 3 bases from J, with 16 bases between. Material: PBMCs. This chain connects TRBV2 to TRBJ2-7; a possible D gene is TRBD2 (5 bases). This TCR came from a boy younger than 10 in good health and CMV-seronegative. The CDR3 protein is CASSARWELLYEQYV. The DNA of the CDR3 is TGTGCCAGCAGTGCTCGGTGGGAGCTCCTCTACGAGCAGTACGTC.